The 2 T cell receptor beta chains presented below share a single source sample, sequenced in a study of graft-versus-host responses after intestinal transplantation (dated by TCRdb to the early 2020s). Library creation used the immunoSEQ multiplex PCR assay. TCRdb's version of the immuneACCESS table is confined to in-frame rearrangements and falls short of the full clone set. An unresolved V gene accounts for under half of the shortfall where checked; the remainder is of unknown origin. This sample is represented by almost 55,000 clones; around 90% of them were singletons. In total, the top ten clones hold roughly 5.5% of the sample. The sequences come from PBMCs, collected 662 days after intestinal transplant. The receptors were sampled from a human patient who received an intestinal transplant, so some T cells may come from the graft donor.

This clone has just one count. The V and J genes are TRBV7-9 and TRBJ1-3; a weak D match, TRBD1 (5 bases). The V end was cut by 1 base, the J end by 5 bases, with 15 bases between. Germline values: CDR1 SEHNR, CDR2 FQNEAQ (reference sequence). CDR3 length: 16 residues. CDR3 loop: CASSLEPTVSRNTIYF. DNA of the CDR3: TGTGCCAGCAGCTTAGAGCCGACAGTCTCCCGAAACACCATATATTTT.

This clone was found once. The rearrangement uses TRBV7-9 and TRBJ1-2; no clear D gene. CDR1 and CDR2 (germline): SEHNR, FQNEAQ (reference sequence). Trimming removed 6 bases at V and 5 bases at J, with 16 bases between. The CDR3 is made up of 14 amino acids. In DNA, the CDR3 is TGTGCCAGCAGTGAGAGTTTGACCAGTTATGGCTACACCTTC. This gives the protein CASSESLTSYGYTF.